These T cell receptor beta chains were read from a single sample in a study of beta chain features in type 1 diabetes. Assay used: immunoSEQ multiplex PCR; TCRdb lists only in-frame clones, some missing. The table shows hundreds of thousands of clones, with approximately 8% occurring only once. Material: central memory CD4+ T cells from blood. The receptors shown here come from a young woman in good health. Both conserved end residues are part of each CDR3. The order of the fields is clone size, V gene, D gene, J gene, CDR3 protein, CDR3 DNA. A D gene is named only where the DNA matches it firmly. Size tells how often a clone was seen (once, few, many) or the class of an expanded clone, and some rows leave it out.

>few|TRBV7-2|.|TRBJ1-2
CASTPGPSGGYTF
TGTGCCAGCACCCCGGGACCCAGCGGTGGCTACACCTTC
>.|TRBV28|TRBD2|TRBJ2-6
CASSSIRGGAGANVLTF
TGTGCCAGCAGTTCAATTCGGGGAGGGGCTGGGGCCAACGTCCTGACTTTC
>.|TRBV14|TRBD1|TRBJ2-6
CASSPGPRDRVVSGANVLTF
TGTGCCAGCAGCCCCGGCCCGAGGGACAGGGTAGTTTCTGGGGCCAACGTCCTGACTTTC
>few|TRBV7-9|TRBD2|TRBJ2-7
CASSPEREQRQYF
TGTGCCAGCAGCCCAGAGCGGGAGCAGCGGCAGTACTTC
>few|TRBV23-1|TRBD1|TRBJ2-7
CASSPGQGLRYEQYF
TGCGCCAGCAGCCCAGGACAGGGCCTTCGGTACGAGCAGTACTTC
>few|TRBV7-9|.|TRBJ2-4
CASSFTAETLAKNIQYF
TGTGCCAGCAGCTTTACTGCGGAAACACTAGCCAAAAACATTCAGTACTTC
>few|TRBV11-2|.|TRBJ2-1
CASSSVLADNEQFF
TGTGCCAGCAGCTCCGTCCTGGCAGATAATGAGCAGTTCTTC
>few|TRBV2|.|TRBJ2-5
CASSGGLQETQYF
TGTGCCAGCAGCGGGGGACTGCAAGAGACCCAGTACTTC
>.|TRBV18|.|TRBJ1-2
CASSPGASNYGYTF
TGTGCCAGCTCACCAGGGGCCTCTAACTATGGCTACACCTTC
>.|TRBV4-3|TRBD2|TRBJ2-1
CASSQDVAGNYNEQFF
TGCGCCAGCAGCCAAGACGTAGCGGGAAATTACAATGAGCAGTTCTTC
>.|TRBV6-5|.|TRBJ2-1
CASRHTRDYEQFF
TGTGCCAGCAGGCACACTAGGGACTATGAGCAGTTCTTC